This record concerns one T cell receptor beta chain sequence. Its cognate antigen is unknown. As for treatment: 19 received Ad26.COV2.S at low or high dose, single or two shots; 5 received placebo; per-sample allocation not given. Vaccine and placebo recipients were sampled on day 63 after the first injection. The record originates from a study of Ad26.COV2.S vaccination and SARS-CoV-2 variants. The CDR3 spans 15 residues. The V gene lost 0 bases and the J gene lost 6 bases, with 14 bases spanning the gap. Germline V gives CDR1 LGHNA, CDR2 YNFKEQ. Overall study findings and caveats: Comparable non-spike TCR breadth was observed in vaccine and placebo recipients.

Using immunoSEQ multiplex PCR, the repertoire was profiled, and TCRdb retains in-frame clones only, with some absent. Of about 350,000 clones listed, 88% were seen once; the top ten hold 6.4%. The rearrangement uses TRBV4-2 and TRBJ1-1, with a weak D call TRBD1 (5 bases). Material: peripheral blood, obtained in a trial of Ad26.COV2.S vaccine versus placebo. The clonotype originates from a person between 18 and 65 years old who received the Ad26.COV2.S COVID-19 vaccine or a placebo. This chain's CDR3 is CASSQDFQGWSEAFF. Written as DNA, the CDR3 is TGTGCCAGCAGCCAAGATTTTCAGGGCTGGTCTGAAGCTTTCTTT.